A single sample is the source of the 22 T cell receptor beta chains below, sequenced in a study of CD8 T cells in Susac syndrome. RNA was extracted with the RNeasy kit, and a quantity of about 0.45 to 1 ug was reverse transcribed using random hexamers. TCRdb re-derived calls from the immunoSEQ multiplex PCR reads in MiXCR, one entry per CDR3 protein. The sample has about 100,000 distinct CDR3 sequences, roughly 96% seen once. Material: CD8+ T cells from PBMCs. All receptors come from a human donor with Susac syndrome.

This clonotype was seen only once. This sequence joins TRBV13 and TRBJ1-1, with D perhaps TRBD1 (6 bases). From germline, CDR1 is PRHDT and CDR2 FYEKMQ (reference sequence). The CDR3 runs to 15 residues. The V gene lost 6 bases and the J gene lost 4 bases, with 18 bases spanning the gap. CDR3 nucleotide sequence: TGTGCCAGCAGACTCATTACAGGGAGGAGCACTGAAGCTTTCTTT. Its translation is CASRLITGRSTEAFF.

This chain uses TRBV6-6 with TRBJ1-5; D is ambiguous. Germline-derived CDR1 and CDR2 are MNHNY and SVGAGI (reference sequence). The CDR3 length is 13 residues. Trimming stripped 4 bases from V and 5 bases from J, with 9 bases between. The DNA of the CDR3 is TGTGCCAGCAGTTCTGTGGCAGATCAGCCCCAGCATTTT. Its translation: CASSSVADQPQHF.

The chain carries TRBV5-4 and TRBJ1-2, with 7 bases aligning to TRBD1. The CDR3 totals 14 residues. Germline V gives CDR1 SGHNT, CDR2 YYREEE (reference sequence). V lost 4 bases to trimming and J lost 3 bases; unmatched junction nucleotides: 6. In DNA, the CDR3 is TGTGCCAGCAGCCCCGAAACAGGGGACTATGGCTACACCTTC. Its protein is CASSPETGDYGYTF.

The rearrangement links TRBV5-4 to TRBJ2-1; perhaps TRBD1 as D (6 bases). CDR3 size: 15 residues. V was trimmed by 1 base and J by 5 bases, leaving 13 bases between them. Germline assignment: CDR1 SGHNT and CDR2 YYREEE (reference sequence). This CDR3 reads CASSLRGGFNNEQFF. DNA of the CDR3: TGTGCCAGCAGCTTGAGAGGGGGATTCAACAATGAGCAGTTCTTC.

The CDR3 here is CSARPGSSYEQYF. Written as DNA, the CDR3 is TGCAGTGCTAGACCAGGGAGCTCCTACGAGCAGTACTTC. The rearrangement uses TRBV20-1 and TRBJ2-7, with D tentatively TRBD1 or TRBD2 (5 bases each). Between the trimmed V and J ends, which lost 2 bases and 0 bases, there was a span of 8 bases. The CDR3 consists of 13 residues. Germline CDR1 DFQATT, CDR2 SNEGSKA (reference sequence).

J is TRBJ2-7 and V is TRBV5-6; 11 bases fit TRBD2. CDR3 length: 15 residues. Germline V gene sequence: CDR1 SGHDT, CDR2 YYEEEE. V was clipped by 4 bases and J by 2 bases; unmatched bases: 5. CDR3 coding DNA: TGTGCCAGCAGCGTACAGACTAGCGGGGCCTACGAGCAGTACTTC. Translated, it gives CASSVQTSGAYEQYF.

The chain carries TRBV28 and TRBJ2-7; D may be TRBD2 (5 bases). There are 14 residues in the CDR3. In germline, CDR1 is MDHEN, CDR2 SYDVKM. V lost 6 bases and J 0 bases, leaving 12 bases between the germline ends. The chain's CDR3 is CASSRGFSSYEQYF. The CDR3 coding sequence is TGTGCCAGCAGCCGCGGGTTTAGCTCCTACGAGCAGTACTTC.

This clonotype was recorded only once. The CDR3 loop is CASSGSAQYF. The CDR3 DNA reads TGTGCCAGCAGCGGTTCTGCCCAGTACTTC. The chain combines TRBV11-1 with TRBJ2-5, with D uncertain. Deletions cut 5 bases from V and 9 bases from J, with 7 bases between. The CDR3 length is 10 residues. Germline V gene lookup returns CDR1 SGHAT and CDR2 FQDESV (reference sequence).

The chain is built from TRBV23-1 and TRBJ2-7, with 9 bases identical to TRBD1. TRBV23-1 is an open reading frame whose function is uncertain. The trim removed 0 bases at V and 0 bases at J, leaving 6 bases unmatched. The CDR3 consists of 17 residues. The chain's CDR3 is CASSQSKGTGLSYEQYF. In nucleotides, the CDR3 is TGCGCCAGCAGTCAATCGAAGGGGACAGGGCTCTCCTACGAGCAGTACTTC.

This clonotype was recorded once. J is TRBJ1-1 and V is TRBV29-1, with TRBD1 as a possible D gene (6 bases). V lost 0 bases and J 5 bases, leaving 13 bases between the germline ends. This CDR3 region has 14 residues. Germline CDR1 reads SQVTM; CDR2 reads ANQGSEA. This CDR3 reads CSVEEDSGETEAFF. The CDR3 DNA follows: TGCAGCGTTGAAGAGGACAGTGGTGAGACTGAAGCTTTCTTT.

The chain joins TRBV25-1 to TRBJ2-1; D perhaps matches TRBD2 (6 bases). Trimming removed 2 bases at V and 10 bases at J, with 18 bases between. Germline lookup yields CDR1 MGHDK and CDR2 SYGVNS. The CDR3 loop spans 15 amino acids. The CDR3 spells CASSERRDLSDEQFF. CDR3 in DNA: TGTGCCAGCAGTGAAAGGCGGGACCTTTCGGACGAGCAGTTCTTC.

The CDR3 nucleotides read TGCAGCGTTGAAGCTGGGACTAGCGGGAGCTACGAGCAGTACTTC. Its translation: CSVEAGTSGSYEQYF. V gene TRBV29-1 combines with J gene TRBJ2-7; TRBD2 matches 14 bases. Germline V lookup: CDR1 SQVTM, CDR2 ANQGSEA. CDR3 length: 15 residues. V lost 1 base to trimming and J lost 3 bases; unmatched junction nucleotides: 2.

The chain has TRBV29-1 and TRBJ1-2; 9 bases line up with TRBD1. Germline CDR1 SQVTM, CDR2 ANQGSEA. V shed 1 base, J shed 7 bases, and the junction held 1 base outside the gene matches. This CDR3 has 12 residues. CDR3: CSVEGTGVGYTF. The CDR3, as DNA: TGCAGCGTTGAAGGGACAGGGGTTGGCTACACCTTC.

This sequence joins TRBV14 and TRBJ2-1; D is uncertain. Trimming took off 4 bases at V and 8 bases at J, with 12 bases between the two ends. CDR3 size: 13 residues. From germline, CDR1 is SGHDN and CDR2 FVKESK. The CDR3 nucleotides read TGTGCCAGCAGCCCAACGACGACCTATGAGCAGTTCTTC. It encodes CASSPTTTYEQFF.

V and J are TRBV20-1 and TRBJ2-5; 11 bases are shared with TRBD2. Trimming cost V 2 bases and J 1 base; bases outside gene matches: 3. The CDR3 consists of 15 residues. Germline-derived CDR1 and CDR2 are DFQATT and SNEGSKA (reference sequence). As DNA, the CDR3 is TGCAGTGCTAGACGGACTAGCGGGTCCCAAGAGACCCAGTACTTC. Translated: CSARRTSGSQETQYF.

V and J are TRBV5-1 and TRBJ2-7; D gene uncertain. The CDR3 loop spans 13 amino acids. The germline CDR1 and CDR2 sequences are SGHRS and YFSETQ. V was pared by 0 bases and J by 4 bases, with 8 bases between. CDR3 sequence: CASSLATGYEQYF. CDR3 DNA sequence: TGCGCCAGCAGCTTGGCCACGGGTTACGAGCAGTACTTC.

This rearrangement joins TRBV6-5 to TRBJ2-1; D remains unclear. This CDR3 is built from 14 residues. Germline assignment: CDR1 MNHEY and CDR2 SVGAGI. The V and J ends lost 9 bases and 5 bases respectively, with 17 bases between them. The DNA of the CDR3 is TGTGCCAGTACCAAACCCGGCGGAGACAATGAGCAGTTCTTC. Translation gives CASTKPGGDNEQFF.

This chain links TRBV5-1 with TRBJ1-2; possibly TRBD1 for D (6 bases). Germline lookup yields CDR1 SGHRS and CDR2 YFSETQ. The CDR3 is 15 amino acids. Trimming pared 4 bases from V and 0 bases from J, leaving 13 bases between. CDR3 bases: TGCGCCAGCAGCCCGCGCGGACAGACTAACTATGGCTACACCTTC. Its translation: CASSPRGQTNYGYTF.

The rearrangement joins TRBV2 to TRBJ2-5, with D possibly being TRBD2 (5 bases). Per germline, CDR1 SNHLY and CDR2 FYNNEI. Trimming pared 6 bases from V and 3 bases from J, leaving 14 bases between. This CDR3 contains 14 residues. Here the CDR3 reads CASSQPDGEETQYF. In DNA form, the CDR3 reads TGTGCCAGCAGCCAACCGGACGGGGAAGAGACCCAGTACTTC.

The CDR3 DNA is TGTGCCAGCAGCTACCCCCTCTACGAGCAGTACTTC. This codes for CASSYPLYEQYF. The V gene is TRBV11-2, the J gene TRBJ2-7, with no clear D. The CDR3 is 12 amino acids. CDR1 and CDR2 from the germline V gene are SGHAT and FQNNGV. Trimming left V 4 bases short and J 3 bases short, with 7 bases between.

V and J are TRBV10-3 and TRBJ2-6; 9 positions agree with TRBD1. Germline CDR1 and CDR2: ENHRY and SYGVKD. The V segment lost 6 bases and the J segment 0 bases; nucleotides outside the gene matches: 6. The CDR3 loop spans 17 amino acids. The CDR3 region has the DNA TGTGCCATCAGCAGGACAGGGGTCTACTCTGGGGCCAACGTCCTGACTTTC. Encoded protein: CAISRTGVYSGANVLTF.

The chain employs TRBV20-1 and TRBJ2-7, with D uncertain. Per germline, CDR1 DFQATT and CDR2 SNEGSKA (reference sequence). The CDR3 spans 13 residues. V was trimmed by 5 bases and J by 1 base, leaving 12 bases between them. CDR3 loop: CSAAVQASYEQYF. The DNA of the CDR3 is TGCAGTGCTGCGGTCCAGGCGTCCTACGAGCAGTACTTC.